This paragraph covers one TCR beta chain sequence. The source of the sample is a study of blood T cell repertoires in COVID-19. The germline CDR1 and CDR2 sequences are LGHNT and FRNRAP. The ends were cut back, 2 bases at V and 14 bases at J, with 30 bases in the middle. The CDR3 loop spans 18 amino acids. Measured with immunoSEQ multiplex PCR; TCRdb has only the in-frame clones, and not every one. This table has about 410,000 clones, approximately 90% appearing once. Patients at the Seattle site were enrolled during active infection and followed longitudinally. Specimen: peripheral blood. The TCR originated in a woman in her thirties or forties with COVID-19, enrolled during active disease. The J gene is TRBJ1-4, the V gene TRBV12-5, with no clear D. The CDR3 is CASGLFLGRADDPLRLFF. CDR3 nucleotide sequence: TGTGCTAGTGGTTTGTTCTTAGGGCGGGCGGACGACCCTCTACGGCTGTTTTTT.